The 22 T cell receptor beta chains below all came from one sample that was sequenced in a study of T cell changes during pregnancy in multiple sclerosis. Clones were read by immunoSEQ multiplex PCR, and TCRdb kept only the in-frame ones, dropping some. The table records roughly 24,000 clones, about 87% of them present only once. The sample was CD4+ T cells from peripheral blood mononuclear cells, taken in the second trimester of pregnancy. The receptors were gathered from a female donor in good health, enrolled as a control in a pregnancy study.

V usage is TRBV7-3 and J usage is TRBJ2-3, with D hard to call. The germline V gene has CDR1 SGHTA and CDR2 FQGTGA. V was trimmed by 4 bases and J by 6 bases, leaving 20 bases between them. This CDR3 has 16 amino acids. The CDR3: CASSWRNVLARDTQYF. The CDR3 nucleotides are TGTGCCAGCAGCTGGCGGAACGTCTTGGCCCGGGATACGCAGTATTTT.

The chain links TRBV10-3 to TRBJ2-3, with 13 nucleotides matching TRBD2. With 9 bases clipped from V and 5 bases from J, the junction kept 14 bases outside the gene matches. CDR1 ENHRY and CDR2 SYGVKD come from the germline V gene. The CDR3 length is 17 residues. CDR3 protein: CAMANSGTSGAGDTQYF. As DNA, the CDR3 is TGTGCCATGGCAAACTCCGGGACTAGCGGGGCTGGAGATACGCAGTATTTT.

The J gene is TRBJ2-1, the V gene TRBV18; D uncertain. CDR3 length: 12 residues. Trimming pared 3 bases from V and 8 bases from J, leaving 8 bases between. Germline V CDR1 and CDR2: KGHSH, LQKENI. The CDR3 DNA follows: TGTGCCAGCTCACCCCCTACGTATGAGCAGTTCTTC. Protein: CASSPPTYEQFF.

CDR3 DNA: TGTGCCAGCAGACTAGACGGGGGCTCCTACAATGAGCAGTTCTTC. Its translation is CASRLDGGSYNEQFF. The chain employs TRBV2 and TRBJ2-1, with a weak D call TRBD2 (6 bases). The V and J ends lost 6 bases and 0 bases respectively, with 12 bases between them. This CDR3 is 15 amino acids long. The germline CDR1 and CDR2 sequences are SNHLY and FYNNEI.

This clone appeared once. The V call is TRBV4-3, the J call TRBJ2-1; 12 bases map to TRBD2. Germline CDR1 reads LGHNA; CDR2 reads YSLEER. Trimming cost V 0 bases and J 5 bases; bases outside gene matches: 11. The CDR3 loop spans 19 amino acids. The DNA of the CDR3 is TGCGCCAGCAGCCAAGATAAACTAGCGGGGGGCCGCCTTAACAATGAGCAGTTCTTC. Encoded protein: CASSQDKLAGGRLNNEQFF.

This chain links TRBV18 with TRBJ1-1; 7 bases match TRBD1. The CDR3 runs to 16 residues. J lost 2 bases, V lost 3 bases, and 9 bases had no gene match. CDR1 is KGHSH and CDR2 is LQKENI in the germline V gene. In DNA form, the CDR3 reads TGTGCCAGCTCACCGTTACCGACAGGGACTAACACTGAAGCTTTCTTT. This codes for CASSPLPTGTNTEAFF.

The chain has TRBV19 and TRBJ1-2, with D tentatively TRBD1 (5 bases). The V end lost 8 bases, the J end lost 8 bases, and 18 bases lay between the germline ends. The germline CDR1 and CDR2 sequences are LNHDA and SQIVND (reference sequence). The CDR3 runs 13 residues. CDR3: CASGHRAQGGYTF. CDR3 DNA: TGTGCCAGTGGTCACCGGGCCCAGGGAGGCTACACCTTC.

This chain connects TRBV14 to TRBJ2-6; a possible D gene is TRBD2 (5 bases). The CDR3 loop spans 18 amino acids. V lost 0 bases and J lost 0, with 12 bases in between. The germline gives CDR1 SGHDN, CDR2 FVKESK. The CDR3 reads CASSQDRRQSSGANVLTF. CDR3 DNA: TGTGCCAGCAGCCAAGATAGGAGGCAGAGCTCTGGGGCCAACGTCCTGACTTTC.

Here the CDR3 reads CASSQGEGNQPQHF. The CDR3 nucleotides read TGCGCCAGCAGTCAGGGTGAGGGCAATCAGCCCCAGCATTTT. The rearrangement links TRBV5-1 to TRBJ1-5, with D possibly TRBD1 on 5 matching bases. The CDR3 loop spans 14 amino acids. Trimming pared 5 bases from V and 2 bases from J, leaving 11 bases between. Germline V gene sequence: CDR1 SGHRS, CDR2 YFSETQ. Based on the CDR3 plus reference TRBV5-1 and TRBJ1-5, the full variable domain is KAGVTQTPRYLIKTRGQQVTLSCSPISGHRSVSWYQQTPGQGLQFLFEYFSETQRNKGNFPGRFSGRQFSNSRSEMNVSTLELGDSALYLCASSQGEGNQPQHFGDGTRLSIL.

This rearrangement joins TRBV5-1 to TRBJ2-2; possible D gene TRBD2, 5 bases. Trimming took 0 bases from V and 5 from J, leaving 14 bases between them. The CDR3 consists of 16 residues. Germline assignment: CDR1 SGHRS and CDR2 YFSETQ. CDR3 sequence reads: CASSLAELAGTGELFF. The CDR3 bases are TGCGCCAGCAGCTTGGCCGAGCTAGCTGGGACCGGGGAGCTGTTTTTT.

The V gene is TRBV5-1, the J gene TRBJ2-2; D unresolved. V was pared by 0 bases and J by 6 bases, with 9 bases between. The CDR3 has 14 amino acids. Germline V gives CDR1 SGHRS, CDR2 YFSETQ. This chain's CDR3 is CASSLGFVAGELFF. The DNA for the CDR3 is TGCGCCAGCAGCTTGGGTTTCGTTGCCGGGGAGCTGTTTTTT.

The CDR3 here is CASRALRGGDEQYF. The CDR3 DNA follows: TGCGCCAGCAGGGCCTTGCGGGGAGGGGACGAGCAGTACTTC. The chain combines TRBV5-1 with TRBJ2-7; 7 nucleotides line up with TRBD2. V gave up 5 bases and J gave up 5 bases; unmatched junction bases: 10. Germline-derived CDR1 and CDR2 are SGHRS and YFSETQ. The CDR3 consists of 14 residues.

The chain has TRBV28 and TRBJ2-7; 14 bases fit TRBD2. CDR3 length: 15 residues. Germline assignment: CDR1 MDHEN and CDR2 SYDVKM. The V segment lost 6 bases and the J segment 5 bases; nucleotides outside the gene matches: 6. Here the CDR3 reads CASRPGLAGAHEQYF. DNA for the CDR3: TGTGCCAGCAGGCCGGGACTAGCGGGAGCCCACGAGCAGTACTTC.

The CDR3 loop reads CASSLMGQGAIYGYTF. CDR3 bases: TGCGCCAGCAGCTTGATGGGTCAGGGGGCAATCTATGGCTACACCTTC. The chain has TRBV5-1 and TRBJ1-2; 8 bases fit TRBD1. Germline V gene lookup returns CDR1 SGHRS and CDR2 YFSETQ. This CDR3 is built from 16 residues. Trimming cost V 1 base and J 4 bases; bases outside gene matches: 9.

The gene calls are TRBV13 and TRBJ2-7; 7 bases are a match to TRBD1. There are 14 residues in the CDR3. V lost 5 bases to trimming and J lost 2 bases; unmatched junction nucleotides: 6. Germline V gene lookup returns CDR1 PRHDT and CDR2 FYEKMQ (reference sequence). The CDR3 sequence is CASSPNRGPYEQYF. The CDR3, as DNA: TGTGCCAGCAGCCCTAACAGGGGACCCTACGAGCAGTACTTC.

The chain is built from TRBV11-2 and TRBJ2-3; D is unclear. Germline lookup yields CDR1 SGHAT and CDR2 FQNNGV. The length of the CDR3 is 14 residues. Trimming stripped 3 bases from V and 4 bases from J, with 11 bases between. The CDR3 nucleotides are TGTGCCAGCAGCTTGTGGCACGGAGCAGATACGCAGTATTTT. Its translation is CASSLWHGADTQYF.

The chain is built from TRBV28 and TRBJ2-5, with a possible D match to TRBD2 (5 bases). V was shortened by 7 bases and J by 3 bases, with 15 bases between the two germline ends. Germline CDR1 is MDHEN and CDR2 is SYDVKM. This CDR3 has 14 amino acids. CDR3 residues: CASKTERLKETQYF. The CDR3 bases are TGTGCCAGCAAAACGGAGCGGTTAAAAGAGACCCAGTACTTC.

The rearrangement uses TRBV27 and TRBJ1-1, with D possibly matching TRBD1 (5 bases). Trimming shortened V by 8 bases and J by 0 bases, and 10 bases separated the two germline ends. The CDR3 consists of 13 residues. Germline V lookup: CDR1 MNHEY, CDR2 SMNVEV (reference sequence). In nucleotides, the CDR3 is TGTGCCAGCTGGGGCAGCTTGAACACTGAAGCTTTCTTT. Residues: CASWGSLNTEAFF.

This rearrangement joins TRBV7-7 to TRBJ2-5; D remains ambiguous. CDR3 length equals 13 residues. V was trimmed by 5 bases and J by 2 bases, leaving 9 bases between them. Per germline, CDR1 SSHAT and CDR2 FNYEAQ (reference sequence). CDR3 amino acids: CASSQARQETQYF. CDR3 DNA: TGTGCCAGCAGCCAGGCCAGGCAAGAGACCCAGTACTTC.

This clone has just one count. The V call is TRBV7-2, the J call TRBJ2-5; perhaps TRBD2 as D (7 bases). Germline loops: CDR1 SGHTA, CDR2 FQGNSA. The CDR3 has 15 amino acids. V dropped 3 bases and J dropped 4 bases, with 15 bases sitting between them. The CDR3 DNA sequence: TGTGCCAGCAGCTTGGAGGGGGGGAGATTAGAGACCCAGTACTTC. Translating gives CASSLEGGRLETQYF.

CDR3 DNA: TGTGCCAGCAGTGAACTAGCGGGGGACTACAATGAGCAGTTCTTC. Amino acids: CASSELAGDYNEQFF. The chain has TRBV6-4 and TRBJ2-1, with 11 bases that match TRBD2. Trimming at V came to 3 bases and at J to 3 bases, leaving 1 base not matched to a gene. This CDR3 is built from 15 residues. Looked up from germline, CDR1 is MRHNA and CDR2 is SNTAGT.

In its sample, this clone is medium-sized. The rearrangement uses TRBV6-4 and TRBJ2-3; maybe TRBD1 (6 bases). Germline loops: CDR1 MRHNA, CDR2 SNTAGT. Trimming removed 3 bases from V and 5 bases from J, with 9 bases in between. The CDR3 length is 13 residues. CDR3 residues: CASSESGEDTQYF. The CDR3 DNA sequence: TGTGCCAGCAGTGAGTCAGGGGAAGATACGCAGTATTTT.